These 21 T cell receptor beta chains share one sample of origin, sequenced in a study of technical replicates of blood from several donors. Sequencing was performed with immunoSEQ multiplex PCR; in TCRdb, only in-frame clones are kept and a portion is missing. The sample gives tens of thousands of clones, just under 95% of which show up once; over 0.2% is in the top ten. Sequenced sample: T cells isolated from PBMCs. Every receptor here comes from a human donor in good health.

The chain is built from TRBV7-9 and TRBJ2-6, with TRBD2 as a possible D gene (7 bases). Trimming cost V 5 bases and J 2 bases, with 10 bases left between them. Looked up from germline, CDR1 is SEHNR and CDR2 is FQNEAQ (reference sequence). The CDR3 is 15 amino acids. The CDR3 protein is CASSSGTPGANVLTF. The CDR3 bases are TGTGCCAGCAGCAGCGGGACACCTGGGGCCAACGTCCTGACTTTC.

CDR3 sequence reads: CASSGTGPEAFF. Here the CDR3 DNA reads TGCGCCAGCAGCGGAACAGGGCCTGAAGCTTTCTTT. The chain couples TRBV5-1 to TRBJ1-1, with a possible D match to TRBD1 (6 bases). Germline loops: CDR1 SGHRS, CDR2 YFSETQ. CDR3 length equals 12 residues. The V and J ends lost 4 bases and 6 bases respectively, with 10 bases between them. The full variable domain, completed using reference TRBV5-1 and TRBJ1-1, is KAGVTQTPRYLIKTRGQQVTLSCSPISGHRSVSWYQQTPGQGLQFLFEYFSETQRNKGNFPGRFSGRQFSNSRSEMNVSTLELGDSALYLCASSGTGPEAFFGQGTRLTVV.

This clone was counted once. The rearrangement uses TRBV4-1 and TRBJ1-4, with D uncertain. The CDR3 spans 14 residues. Germline V CDR1 and CDR2: MGHRA, YSYEKL. V was shortened by 4 bases and J by 7 bases, with 13 bases between the two germline ends. CDR3 region: CASSRTREGEKLFF. CDR3 nucleotide sequence: TGCGCCAGCAGCCGGACTCGGGAGGGTGAAAAACTGTTTTTT.

The chain recombines TRBV2 with TRBJ1-1, with D maybe TRBD1 (5 bases). This CDR3 has 14 amino acids. Germline V lookup: CDR1 SNHLY, CDR2 FYNNEI. Trimming shortened V by 9 bases and J by 0 bases, and 14 bases separated the two germline ends. The CDR3 loop reads CARRGPTMNTEAFF. For the CDR3, the DNA is TGTGCCAGGCGGGGACCGACCATGAACACTGAAGCTTTCTTT.

CDR3 residues: CASRGPGQGIDTIYF. The CDR3, as DNA: TGTGCCAGCAGGGGGCCGGGACAGGGTATAGACACCATATATTTT. The chain combines TRBV2 with TRBJ1-3, with 9 bases lining up with TRBD1. The CDR3 runs to 15 residues. Trimming removed 6 bases from V and 8 bases from J; junction bases left unmatched: 11. The germline CDR1 and CDR2 sequences are SNHLY and FYNNEI.

The V call is TRBV6-5, the J call TRBJ1-2; 7 nucleotides line up with TRBD1. Germline V CDR1 and CDR2: MNHEY, SVGAGI. V lost 6 bases and J lost 4; bases outside the gene matches: 5. CDR3 length: 13 amino acids. CDR3 amino acids: CASSSTGPYGYTF. The CDR3 region has the DNA TGTGCCAGCAGCTCGACAGGGCCCTATGGCTACACCTTC.

This chain joins TRBV4-1 and TRBJ2-7; weak D call: TRBD2 (6 bases). CDR3 length: 15 amino acids. The germline V gene encodes CDR1 MGHRA and CDR2 YSYEKL. Trimming stripped 1 base from V and 2 bases from J, with 12 bases between. CDR3 sequence: CASSQGNSGAYEQYF. The CDR3 DNA reads TGCGCCAGCAGCCAAGGAAATAGCGGAGCCTACGAGCAGTACTTC.

The chain combines TRBV2 with TRBJ1-5; unclear D gene. The CDR3 runs to 12 residues. Germline CDR1 SNHLY, CDR2 FYNNEI. The ends were cut back, 6 bases at V and 6 bases at J, with 9 bases in the middle. CDR3 in DNA: TGTGCCAGCAGCCGGGAGTCTCAGCCCCAGCATTTT. Residues: CASSRESQPQHF.

The V and J genes are TRBV7-2 and TRBJ1-2; 7 nucleotides align to TRBD1. Germline V gene lookup returns CDR1 SGHTA and CDR2 FQGNSA. Losses at the gene ends were 1 base for V and 9 bases for J; bases not matched to a gene: 5. The CDR3 has 13 residues. CDR3 sequence (DNA): TGTGCCAGCAGCTTAGTAGGGGGCGGTAGCTACACCTTC. Translating gives CASSLVGGGSYTF.

The chain has TRBV2 and TRBJ2-5; possible D gene TRBD1, 5 bases. The CDR3 consists of 11 residues. V dropped 7 bases and J dropped 4 bases, with 7 bases sitting between them. The germline V gene has CDR1 SNHLY and CDR2 FYNNEI. The chain's CDR3 is CASTGLETQYF. The CDR3 DNA sequence: TGTGCCAGCACAGGGTTAGAGACCCAGTACTTC. Variable domain in full (rest from reference TRBV2 and TRBJ2-5): EPEVTQTPSHQVTQMGQEVILRCVPISNHLYFYWYRQILGQKVEFLVSFYNNEISEKSEIFDDQFSVERPDGSNFTLKIRSTKLEDSAMYFCASTGLETQYFGPGTRLLVL.

J is TRBJ2-3 and V is TRBV5-4; 15 bases are a match to TRBD2. CDR1 is SGHNT, CDR2 YYREEE, per germline (reference sequence). V trimming: 4 bases; J trimming: 3 bases; junction bases outside the gene matches: 3. The CDR3 is made up of 16 amino acids. For the CDR3, the DNA is TGTGCCAGCAGCGGAGGGACTAGCGGGAGGACAGATACGCAGTATTTT. Amino acids: CASSGGTSGRTDTQYF.

The V gene is TRBV7-2, the J gene TRBJ2-1; no definite D call. This CDR3 has 14 amino acids. V gave up 6 bases and J gave up 4 bases, with 13 bases separating them. Germline CDR1 and CDR2: SGHTA and FQGNSA. The CDR3: CASRPPPEYNEQFF. CDR3 DNA: TGTGCCAGCAGACCCCCTCCAGAATACAATGAGCAGTTCTTC.

The chain joins TRBV5-1 to TRBJ1-1, with 8 bases aligning to TRBD1. After removal of 1 base from V and 4 bases from J, the junction contained 0 bases not matched to a gene. This CDR3 is 13 amino acids long. The V gene's germline CDR1 is SGHRS and CDR2 YFSETQ. The CDR3 DNA sequence: TGCGCCAGCAGCTTGACAGGGGGCACTGAAGCTTTCTTT. Residues: CASSLTGGTEAFF.

The CDR3 DNA follows: TGTGCCAGCAGCCCGCGTGCCTACAATGAGCAGTTCTTC. Translating gives CASSPRAYNEQFF. The chain has TRBV5-4 and TRBJ2-1; D uncertain. CDR3 length: 13 amino acids. CDR1 and CDR2 (germline): SGHNT, YYREEE (reference sequence). The ends were cut back, 4 bases at V and 2 bases at J, with 7 bases in the middle. The full variable domain, its missing parts supplied by reference TRBV5-4 and TRBJ2-1, is ETGVTQSPTHLIKTRGQQVTLRCSSQSGHNTVSWYQQALGQGPQFIFQYYREEENGRGNFPPRFSGLQFPNYSSELNVNALELDDSALYLCASSPRAYNEQFFGPGTRLTVL.

The chain has TRBV5-1 and TRBJ1-6; no reliable D call. Between the trimmed V and J ends, which lost 0 bases and 10 bases, there was a span of 14 bases. The CDR3 contains 15 residues. Germline V gene data show CDR1 as SGHRS and CDR2 as YFSETQ. The CDR3 is CASSLGDLGGSPLHF. CDR3 nucleotides: TGCGCCAGCAGCTTGGGCGACCTAGGCGGGTCACCCCTCCACTTT.

This chain connects TRBV6-5 to TRBJ2-1; 7 bases are shared with TRBD1. This CDR3 is built from 15 residues. Germline V CDR1 and CDR2: MNHEY, SVGAGI. J was trimmed by 7 bases and V by 6 bases; bases with no gene match: 12. For the CDR3, the DNA is TGTGCCAGCAGCCGGGGACAGAGCTCGGGGAATGAGCAGTTCTTC. It is translated as CASSRGQSSGNEQFF.

The chain couples TRBV7-6 to TRBJ2-1; TRBD2 matches 9 bases. The CDR3 extends over 14 amino acids. V shed 5 bases and J 8 bases; nucleotides not matched to a gene: 7. Germline V CDR1 and CDR2: SGHVS, FNYEAQ. CDR3 in DNA: TGTGCCAGCAGCCTCCGGACTAGCGTCCATGAGCAGTTCTTC. Amino acids: CASSLRTSVHEQFF.

The chain has TRBV5-6 and TRBJ2-7, with TRBD2 matching over 8 bases. J gave up 0 bases and V 3 bases, and 5 bases lay outside the gene matches. The CDR3 has 15 amino acids. Germline values: CDR1 SGHDT, CDR2 YYEEEE. In nucleotides, the CDR3 is TGTGCCAGCAGCTCCTTGGCGGGAGGCTCCTACGAGCAGTACTTC. Its protein product is CASSSLAGGSYEQYF.

This chain connects TRBV18 to TRBJ2-7, with TRBD2 as a possible D gene (6 bases). Germline values: CDR1 KGHSH, CDR2 LQKENI. The V and J ends lost 0 bases and 4 bases respectively, with 10 bases between them. This CDR3 has 14 residues. CDR3 bases: TGTGCCAGCTCACCACCTTCAGGGAGGTACGAGCAGTACTTC. It yields the protein CASSPPSGRYEQYF.

This rearrangement joins TRBV18 to TRBJ1-1; weak D call: TRBD1 (6 bases). Germline CDR1 is KGHSH and CDR2 is LQKENI. The CDR3 extends over 15 amino acids. Trimming took off 5 bases at V and 0 bases at J, with 13 bases between the two ends. For the CDR3, the DNA is TGTGCCAGCTCAGCATCCGGGACATTGAACACTGAAGCTTTCTTT. The encoded protein is CASSASGTLNTEAFF.

The gene calls are TRBV5-1 and TRBJ2-1, with TRBD2 matching over 10 bases. CDR1 is SGHRS and CDR2 is YFSETQ in the germline V gene. The CDR3 totals 17 residues. Trimming took 4 bases from V and 8 from J; bases not matched to a gene: 15. The CDR3 loop reads CASSKTRSGGASDEQFF. In nucleotides, the CDR3 is TGCGCCAGCAGCAAAACTCGGAGCGGGGGGGCCAGCGATGAGCAGTTCTTC.